Below, 10 T cell receptor beta chains from the same sample are listed, as sequenced in a study of blood T cell repertoires in COVID-19. The method was immunoSEQ multiplex PCR; TCRdb's version includes in-frame clones alone and lacks a portion of them. In the table there are about 200,000 clones, more than 80% of which are singletons. The sample was PBMCs or T cells enriched from blood (not recorded which). These receptors originate from a woman between 18 and 29 years old who had recovered from COVID-19.

J is TRBJ1-6 and V is TRBV19, with a tentative D call TRBD1 (6 bases). V was trimmed by 3 bases and J by 9 bases, leaving 15 bases between them. Germline V lookup: CDR1 LNHDA, CDR2 SQIVND (reference sequence). The CDR3 runs to 15 residues. CDR3 sequence reads: CASSIRGRGSSPLHF. For the CDR3, the DNA is TGTGCCAGTAGTATCAGGGGTCGAGGGAGTTCACCCCTCCACTTT.

The rearrangement links TRBV6-5 to TRBJ1-1; 8 nucleotides line up with TRBD1. The germline V gene has CDR1 MNHEY and CDR2 SVGAGI. Losses at the gene ends were 5 bases for V and 11 bases for J; bases not matched to a gene: 7. The CDR3 sequence is 12 residues long. In DNA form, the CDR3 reads TGTGCCAGCAGTACCCTGGACAGGGCGGCTTTCTTT. Its protein product is CASSTLDRAAFF.

The rearrangement uses TRBV27 and TRBJ2-3; 7 bases are a match to TRBD1. The V and J ends lost 2 bases and 1 base, in that order; junction bases with no gene match: 6. Germline loops: CDR1 MNHEY, CDR2 SMNVEV (reference sequence). The CDR3 covers 16 residues. The DNA of the CDR3 is TGTGCCAGCAGTTTAATACAACAGGGGCGCACAGATACGCAGTATTTT. Encoded protein: CASSLIQQGRTDTQYF.

The CDR3: CASMFSGGSTDTQYF. CDR3 in DNA: TGTGCCAGCATGTTTAGCGGGGGAAGCACAGATACGCAGTATTTT. The chain joins TRBV2 to TRBJ2-3; TRBD2 agrees at 9 bases. V trimming: 7 bases; J trimming: 0 bases; junction bases outside the gene matches: 5. The CDR3 loop spans 15 amino acids. Germline V gives CDR1 SNHLY, CDR2 FYNNEI.

The CDR3 reads CAWSTGQATSYEQYF. The CDR3 DNA reads as TGTGCCTGGAGCACAGGGCAGGCGACGTCCTACGAGCAGTACTTC. The chain recombines TRBV30 with TRBJ2-7, with D possibly TRBD1 on 6 matching bases. The germline gives CDR1 GTSNPN, CDR2 SVGIG (reference sequence). CDR3 size: 15 residues. Trimming pared 3 bases from V and 1 base from J, leaving 16 bases between. The full variable domain, its missing parts supplied by reference TRBV30 and TRBJ2-7, is SQTIHQWPATLVQPVGSPLSLECTVEGTSNPNLYWYRQAAGRGLQLLFYSVGIGQISSEVPQNLSASRPQDRQFILSSKKLLLSDSGFYLCAWSTGQATSYEQYFGPGTRLTVT.

This rearrangement joins TRBV4-2 to TRBJ2-3, with 10 bases lining up with TRBD1. The CDR3 sequence is 15 residues long. V shed 6 bases, J shed 2 bases, and the junction held 5 bases outside the gene matches. CDR1 is LGHNA and CDR2 is YNFKEQ in the germline V gene. The CDR3: CASRAGTGATDTQYF. CDR3 nucleotides: TGTGCCAGCAGAGCCGGGACAGGGGCCACAGATACGCAGTATTTT.

The gene calls are TRBV28 and TRBJ2-3, with 8 bases identical to TRBD1. The CDR3 is made up of 15 amino acids. Germline V gene sequence: CDR1 MDHEN, CDR2 SYDVKM. The V and J ends lost 5 bases and 6 bases, in that order; junction bases with no gene match: 10. As DNA, the CDR3 is TGTGCCAGCAGTCCCCCCGGACAGGGTGGCGATACGCAGTATTTT. It codes for CASSPPGQGGDTQYF.

The genes are TRBV7-9 and TRBJ1-2, with D tentatively TRBD1 (5 bases). CDR1 and CDR2 from the germline V gene are SEHNR and FQNEAQ (reference sequence). V was cut by 2 bases and J by 3 bases, with 10 bases left in between. The CDR3 consists of 14 residues. The DNA for the CDR3 is TGTGCCAGCAGCTTACGGGGGGGTGACTATGGCTACACCTTC. Its translation is CASSLRGGDYGYTF.

The CDR3 region is CASSAPLGAGNQPQHF. The CDR3 nucleotides read TGTGCCAGTAGTGCCCCCCTGGGGGCTGGCAATCAGCCCCAGCATTTT. The chain employs TRBV19 and TRBJ1-5; TRBD1 might be the D (6 bases). V was shortened by 5 bases and J by 2 bases, with 16 bases between the two germline ends. The length of the CDR3 is 16 residues. Germline V lookup: CDR1 LNHDA, CDR2 SQIVND (reference sequence).

The CDR3 loop is CASSLEFGGSSEAFF. The CDR3 region has the DNA TGCGCCAGCAGCTTGGAGTTCGGGGGTAGTTCGGAAGCTTTCTTT. This chain connects TRBV5-1 to TRBJ1-1, with D perhaps matching TRBD1 (5 bases). This CDR3 contains 15 residues. Trimming left V 0 bases short and J 8 bases short, with 17 bases between. The germline gives CDR1 SGHRS, CDR2 YFSETQ.